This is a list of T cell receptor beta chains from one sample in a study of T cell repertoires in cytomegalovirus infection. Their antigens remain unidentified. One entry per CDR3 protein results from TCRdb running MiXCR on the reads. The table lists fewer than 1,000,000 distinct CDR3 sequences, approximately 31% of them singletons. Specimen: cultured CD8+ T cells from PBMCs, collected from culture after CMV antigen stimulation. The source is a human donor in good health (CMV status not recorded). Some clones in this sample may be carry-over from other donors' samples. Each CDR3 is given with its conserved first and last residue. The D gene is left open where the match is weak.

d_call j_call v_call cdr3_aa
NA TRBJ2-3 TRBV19 CASSIDWQAVTDTQYF
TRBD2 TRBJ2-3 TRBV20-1 CSASRSSGGAWGPTQYF
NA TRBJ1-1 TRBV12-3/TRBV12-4 CASSLTQDYRNTEAFF
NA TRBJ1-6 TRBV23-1 CASTTKGYRGSEFSPLHF
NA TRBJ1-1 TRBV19 CASSITPVGDTEAFF
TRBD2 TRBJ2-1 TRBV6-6 CASSYQRGGIRNSYNEQFF
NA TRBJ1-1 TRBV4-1 CASSPTGMKTEAFF
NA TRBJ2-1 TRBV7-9 CASSLGYSGGRSFEQFF
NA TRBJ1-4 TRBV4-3 CASSQESWTNEKLFF
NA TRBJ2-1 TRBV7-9 CASRNTSMGTREQFF
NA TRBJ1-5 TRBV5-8 CASSSLDSQAPQHF
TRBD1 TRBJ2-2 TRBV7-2 CASSMDRLAGELFF
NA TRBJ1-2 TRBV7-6 CASSLRASLNYGYTF
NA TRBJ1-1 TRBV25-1 CASSELEQLNTEAFF
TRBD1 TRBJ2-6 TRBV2 CASIVAGGHSGANVLTF
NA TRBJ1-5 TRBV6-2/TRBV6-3 CASTTGYQPQHF
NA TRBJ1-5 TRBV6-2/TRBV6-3 CASSLLHYSNQPQHF
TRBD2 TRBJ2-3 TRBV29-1 CSVEVRTSGGSDTQYF
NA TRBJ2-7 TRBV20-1 CSAALDFSTPYEQYF
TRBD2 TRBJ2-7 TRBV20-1 CSARTGTNYEQYF
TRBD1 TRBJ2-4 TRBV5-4 CASSERGPIQYF
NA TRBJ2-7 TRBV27 CASTFLRDLPYEQYF
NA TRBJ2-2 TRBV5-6 CASSLEILGGTGELFF
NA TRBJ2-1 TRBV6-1 CASSAPLRGSYDEQFF
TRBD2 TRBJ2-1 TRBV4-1 CASSQSGAFYNEQFF
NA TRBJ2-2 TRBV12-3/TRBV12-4 CASSFSGVSGELFF
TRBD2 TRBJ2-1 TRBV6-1 CASSSGGGRDEQFF
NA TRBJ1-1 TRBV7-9 CASSSGLVTEAFF
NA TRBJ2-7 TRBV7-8 CASSVGAGFYEQYF
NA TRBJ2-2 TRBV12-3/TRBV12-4 CASSFTPPGTGELFF
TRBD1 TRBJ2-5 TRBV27 CASSLMTGNIAETQYF
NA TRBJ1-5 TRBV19 CTSSIAGQGRPQHF
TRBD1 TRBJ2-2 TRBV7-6 CASSLWGQGRTGELFF
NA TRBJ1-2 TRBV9 CASSGALRDGYTF
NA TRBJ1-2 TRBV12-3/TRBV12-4 CASSPTASGYTF
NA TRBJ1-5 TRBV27 CASSLMVNQPQHF
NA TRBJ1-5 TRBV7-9 CASSSTDSLNQPQHF
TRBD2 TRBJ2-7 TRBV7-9 CASSPRGEPYEQYF
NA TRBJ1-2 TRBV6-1 CSSSEAPRGGGYTF
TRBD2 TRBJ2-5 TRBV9 CASSGSGTLGETQYF
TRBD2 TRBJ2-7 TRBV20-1 CSARDLTSGGILEQYF
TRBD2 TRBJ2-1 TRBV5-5 CASRSSLAGGYNEQFF
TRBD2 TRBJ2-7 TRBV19 CASSIVLAEEGYEQYF
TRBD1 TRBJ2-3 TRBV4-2 CASSPRQGASDTQYF
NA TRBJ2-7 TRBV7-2 CASSLVRPSRADEQYF